Sequencing of this TCR beta chain was carried out in a study of shared clonotypes between healthy human individuals. The assay used deep level. Authors' methods: Without quality scores, immunoSEQ junctional reads could not be filtered like full-length reads. Here immunoSEQ multiplex PCR was the method, and the copy in TCRdb shows in-frame clones only, minus some. V, J and clone size were drawn from that table, and D and trimming were deduced from the DNA. The sample includes around 700,000 clones, roughly 94% of them seen just once. Germline V gives CDR1 MNHEY, CDR2 SMNVEV (reference sequence). V dropped 5 bases and J dropped 3; count of bases not matched to a gene: 5. The CDR3 is 14 amino acids. Naive CD8 cells, CD45RO-negative and positively selected for CCR7, excluded terminally differentiated effector memory CD45RA+ cells. Caucasian adults living in Nashville, Tennessee, provided all samples.

The V gene is TRBV27, the J gene TRBJ1-2; 8 bases match TRBD1. The receptor comes from a man between 25 and 39 years old in good health. What was sequenced was naive CD8+ T cells sorted from blood. This chain's CDR3 is CASSGQGAHYGYTF. DNA for the CDR3: TGTGCCAGCAGTGGACAGGGCGCTCACTATGGCTACACCTTC.